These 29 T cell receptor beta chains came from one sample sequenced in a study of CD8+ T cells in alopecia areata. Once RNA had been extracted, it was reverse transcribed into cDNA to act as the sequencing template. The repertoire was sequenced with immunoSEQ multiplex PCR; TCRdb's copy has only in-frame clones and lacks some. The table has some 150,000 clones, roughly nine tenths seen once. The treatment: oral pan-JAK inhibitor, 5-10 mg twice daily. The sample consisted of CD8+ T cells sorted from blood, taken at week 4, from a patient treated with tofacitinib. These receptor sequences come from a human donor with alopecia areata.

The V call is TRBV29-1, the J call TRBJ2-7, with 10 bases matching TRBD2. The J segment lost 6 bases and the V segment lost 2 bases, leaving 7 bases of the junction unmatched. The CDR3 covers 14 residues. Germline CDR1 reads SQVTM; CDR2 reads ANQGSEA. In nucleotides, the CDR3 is TGCAGCGTTGAACCAGCGGGGGGGCCAGGCGAGCAGTACTTC. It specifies CSVEPAGGPGEQYF.

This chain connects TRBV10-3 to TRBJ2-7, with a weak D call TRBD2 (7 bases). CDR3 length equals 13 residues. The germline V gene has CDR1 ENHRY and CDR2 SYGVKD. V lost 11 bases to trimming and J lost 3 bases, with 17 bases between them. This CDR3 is CAAGASGDYEQYF. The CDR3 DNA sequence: TGTGCCGCGGGGGCTAGCGGAGACTACGAGCAGTACTTC.

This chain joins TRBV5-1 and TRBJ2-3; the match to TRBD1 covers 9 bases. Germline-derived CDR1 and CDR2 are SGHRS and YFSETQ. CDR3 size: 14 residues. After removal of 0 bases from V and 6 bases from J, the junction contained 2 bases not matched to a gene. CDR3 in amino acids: CASSLGTGGDTQYF. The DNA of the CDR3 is TGCGCCAGCAGCTTGGGAACAGGGGGCGATACGCAGTATTTT.

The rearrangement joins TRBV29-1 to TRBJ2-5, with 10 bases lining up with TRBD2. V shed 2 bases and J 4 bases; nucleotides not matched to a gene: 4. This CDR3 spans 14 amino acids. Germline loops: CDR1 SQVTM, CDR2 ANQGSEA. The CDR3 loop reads CSVELAGGAETQYF. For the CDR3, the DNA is TGCAGCGTTGAATTAGCGGGAGGCGCAGAGACCCAGTACTTC.

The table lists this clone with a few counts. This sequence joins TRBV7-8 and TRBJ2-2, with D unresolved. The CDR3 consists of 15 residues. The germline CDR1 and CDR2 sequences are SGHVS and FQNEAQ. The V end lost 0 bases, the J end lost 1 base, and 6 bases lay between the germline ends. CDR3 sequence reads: CASSLASVNTGELFF. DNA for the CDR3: TGTGCCAGCAGCTTAGCGAGCGTGAACACCGGGGAGCTGTTTTTT.

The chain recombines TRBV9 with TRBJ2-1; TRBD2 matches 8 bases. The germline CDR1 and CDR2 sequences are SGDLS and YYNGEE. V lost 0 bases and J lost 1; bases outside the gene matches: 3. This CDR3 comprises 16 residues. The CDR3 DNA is TGTGCCAGCAGCGTAGGGTCTAGCGGGTCCTACAATGAGCAGTTCTTC. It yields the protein CASSVGSSGSYNEQFF.

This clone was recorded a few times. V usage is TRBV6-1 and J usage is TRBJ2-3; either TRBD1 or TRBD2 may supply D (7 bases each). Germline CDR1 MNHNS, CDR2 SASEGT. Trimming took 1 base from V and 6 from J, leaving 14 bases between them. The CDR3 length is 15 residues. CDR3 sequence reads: CASSEETSRGDTQYF. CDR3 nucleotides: TGTGCCAGCAGTGAAGAGACTAGCAGGGGGGATACGCAGTATTTT.

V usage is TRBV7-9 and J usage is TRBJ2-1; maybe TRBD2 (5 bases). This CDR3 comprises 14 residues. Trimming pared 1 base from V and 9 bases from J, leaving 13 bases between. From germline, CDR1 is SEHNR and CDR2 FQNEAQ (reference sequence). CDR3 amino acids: CASSLERKNLEQFF. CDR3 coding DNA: TGTGCCAGCAGCTTAGAGCGGAAGAATCTTGAGCAGTTCTTC.

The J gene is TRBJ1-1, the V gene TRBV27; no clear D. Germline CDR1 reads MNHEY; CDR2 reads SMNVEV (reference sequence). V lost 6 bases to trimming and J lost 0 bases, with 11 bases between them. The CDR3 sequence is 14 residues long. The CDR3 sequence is CASSSLLVNTEAFF. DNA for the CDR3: TGTGCCAGCAGCTCTTTGTTGGTGAACACTGAAGCTTTCTTT.

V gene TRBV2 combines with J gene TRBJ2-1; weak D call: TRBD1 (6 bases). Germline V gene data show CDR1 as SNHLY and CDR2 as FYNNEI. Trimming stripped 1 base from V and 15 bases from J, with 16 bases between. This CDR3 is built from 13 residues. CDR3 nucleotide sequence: TGTGCCAGCAGTGAAGTTGACAGGCCCCTGATGTTCTTC. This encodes CASSEVDRPLMFF. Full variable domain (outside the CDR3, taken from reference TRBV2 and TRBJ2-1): EPEVTQTPSHQVTQMGQEVILRCVPISNHLYFYWYRQILGQKVEFLVSFYNNEISEKSEIFDDQFSVERPDGSNFTLKIRSTKLEDSAMYFCASSEVDRPLMFFGPGTRLTVL.

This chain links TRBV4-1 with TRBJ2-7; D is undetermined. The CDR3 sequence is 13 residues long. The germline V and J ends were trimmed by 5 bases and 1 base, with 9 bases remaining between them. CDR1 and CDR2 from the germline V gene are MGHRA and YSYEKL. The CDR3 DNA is TGCGCCAGCAGCAGTTCGGATTCCTACGAGCAGTACTTC. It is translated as CASSSSDSYEQYF.

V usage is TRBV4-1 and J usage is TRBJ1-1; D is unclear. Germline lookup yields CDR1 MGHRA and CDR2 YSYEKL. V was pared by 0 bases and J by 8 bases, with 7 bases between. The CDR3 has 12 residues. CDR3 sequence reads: CASSQDLREAFF. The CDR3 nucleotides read TGCGCCAGCAGCCAAGATCTCAGGGAAGCTTTCTTT.

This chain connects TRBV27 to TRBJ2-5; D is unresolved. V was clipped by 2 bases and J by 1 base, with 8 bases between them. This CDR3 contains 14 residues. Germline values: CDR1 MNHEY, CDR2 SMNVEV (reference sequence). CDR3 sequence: CASSLLDSQETQYF. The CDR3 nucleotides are TGTGCCAGCAGTTTACTAGATTCCCAAGAGACCCAGTACTTC.

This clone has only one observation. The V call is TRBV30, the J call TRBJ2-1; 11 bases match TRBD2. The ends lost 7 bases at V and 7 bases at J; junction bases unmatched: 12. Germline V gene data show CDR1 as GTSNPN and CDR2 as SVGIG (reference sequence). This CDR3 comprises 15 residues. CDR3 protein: CAFSTSGISWNEQFF. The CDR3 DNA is TGTGCCTTTTCGACTAGCGGGATTAGTTGGAATGAGCAGTTCTTC. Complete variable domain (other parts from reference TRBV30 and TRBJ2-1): SQTIHQWPATLVQPVGSPLSLECTVEGTSNPNLYWYRQAAGRGLQLLFYSVGIGQISSEVPQNLSASRPQDRQFILSSKKLLLSDSGFYLCAFSTSGISWNEQFFGPGTRLTVL.

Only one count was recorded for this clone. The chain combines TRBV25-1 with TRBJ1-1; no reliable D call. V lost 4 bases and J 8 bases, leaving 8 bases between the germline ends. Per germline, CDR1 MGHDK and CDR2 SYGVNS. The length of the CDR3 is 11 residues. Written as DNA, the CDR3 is TGTGCCAGCAGTGGTGTCAGCGAAGCTTTCTTT. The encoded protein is CASSGVSEAFF.

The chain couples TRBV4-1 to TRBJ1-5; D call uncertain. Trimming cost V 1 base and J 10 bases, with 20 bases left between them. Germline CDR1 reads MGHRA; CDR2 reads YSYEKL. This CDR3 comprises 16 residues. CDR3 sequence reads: CASSQVPDTANGPQHF. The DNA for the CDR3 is TGCGCCAGCAGCCAAGTCCCTGACACGGCCAACGGACCCCAGCATTTT.

The chain's CDR3 is CASSYSLSGRDEQYF. The CDR3 bases are TGTGCCAGCAGTTACTCCCTGAGCGGGAGAGATGAGCAGTACTTC. The J gene is TRBJ2-7, the V gene TRBV6-6, with TRBD2 identical over 8 bases. The junction had 8 bases not matched to a gene; V was cut back by 0 bases and J by 7 bases. Looked up from germline, CDR1 is MNHNY and CDR2 is SVGAGI (reference sequence). There are 15 residues in the CDR3.

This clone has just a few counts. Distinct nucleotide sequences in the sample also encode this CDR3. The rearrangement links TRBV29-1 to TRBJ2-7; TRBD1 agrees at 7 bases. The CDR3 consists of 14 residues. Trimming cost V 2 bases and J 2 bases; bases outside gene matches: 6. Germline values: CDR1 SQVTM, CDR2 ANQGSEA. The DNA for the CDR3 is TGCAGCGTTGAAACCTTAGACAGGGCCTACGAGCAGTACTTC. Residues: CSVETLDRAYEQYF.

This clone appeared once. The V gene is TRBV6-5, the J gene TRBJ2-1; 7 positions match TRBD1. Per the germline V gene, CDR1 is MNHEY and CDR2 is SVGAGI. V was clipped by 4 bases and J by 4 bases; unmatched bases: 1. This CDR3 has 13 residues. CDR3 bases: TGTGCCAGCAGTTCACAGGGGTACAATGAGCAGTTCTTC. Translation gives CASSSQGYNEQFF.

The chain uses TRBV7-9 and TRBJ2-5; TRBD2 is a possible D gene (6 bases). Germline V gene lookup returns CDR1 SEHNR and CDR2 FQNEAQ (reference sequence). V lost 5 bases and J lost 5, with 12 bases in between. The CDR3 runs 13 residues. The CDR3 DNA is TGTGCCAGCAGCCATGGAGGGTCGGAGACCCAGTACTTC. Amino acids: CASSHGGSETQYF. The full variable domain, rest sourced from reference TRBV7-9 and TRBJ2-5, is DTGVSQNPRHKITKRGQNVTFRCDPISEHNRLYWYRQTLGQGPEFLTYFQNEAQLEKSRLLSDRFSAERPKGSFSTLEIQRTEQGDSAMYLCASSHGGSETQYFGPGTRLLVL.

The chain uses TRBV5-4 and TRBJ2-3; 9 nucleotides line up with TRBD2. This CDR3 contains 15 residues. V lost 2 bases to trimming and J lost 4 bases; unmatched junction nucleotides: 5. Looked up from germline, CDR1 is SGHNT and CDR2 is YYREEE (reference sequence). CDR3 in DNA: TGTGCCAGCAGCTTCTCCGGCGGGGGGGCAGATACGCAGTATTTT. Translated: CASSFSGGGADTQYF.

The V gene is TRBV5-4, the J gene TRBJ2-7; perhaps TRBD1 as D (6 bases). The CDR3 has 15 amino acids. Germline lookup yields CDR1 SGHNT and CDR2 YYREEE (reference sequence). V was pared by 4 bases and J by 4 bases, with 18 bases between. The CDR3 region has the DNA TGTGCCAGCAGCGGCACTGACAGGTTGAATTACGAGCAGTACTTC. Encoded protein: CASSGTDRLNYEQYF.

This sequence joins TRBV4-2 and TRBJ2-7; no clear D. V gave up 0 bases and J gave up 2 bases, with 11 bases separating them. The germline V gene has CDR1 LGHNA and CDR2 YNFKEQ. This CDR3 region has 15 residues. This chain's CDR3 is CASSQDPRATYEQYF. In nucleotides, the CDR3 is TGTGCCAGCAGCCAAGATCCTCGGGCAACCTACGAGCAGTACTTC.

The CDR3 nucleotides read TGTGCCAGCTCCGCGTTAGCGGGGTGGGGAGATACGCAGTATTTT. Its protein is CASSALAGWGDTQYF. The V and J genes are TRBV18 and TRBJ2-3, with 8 bases fitting TRBD2. V shed 6 bases, J shed 5 bases, and the junction held 10 bases outside the gene matches. The length of the CDR3 is 15 residues. The V gene's germline CDR1 is KGHSH and CDR2 LQKENI.

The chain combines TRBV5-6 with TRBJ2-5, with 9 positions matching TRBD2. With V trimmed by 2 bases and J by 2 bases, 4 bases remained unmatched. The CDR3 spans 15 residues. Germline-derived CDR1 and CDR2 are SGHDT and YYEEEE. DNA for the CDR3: TGTGCCAGCAGCTTACTAGCGGGTCTACAAGAGACCCAGTACTTC. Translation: CASSLLAGLQETQYF. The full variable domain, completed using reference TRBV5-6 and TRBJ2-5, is DAGVTQSPTHLIKTRGQQVTLRCSPKSGHDTVSWYQQALGQGPQFIFQYYEEEERQRGNFPDRFSGHQFPNYSSELNVNALLLGDSALYLCASSLLAGLQETQYFGPGTRLLVL.

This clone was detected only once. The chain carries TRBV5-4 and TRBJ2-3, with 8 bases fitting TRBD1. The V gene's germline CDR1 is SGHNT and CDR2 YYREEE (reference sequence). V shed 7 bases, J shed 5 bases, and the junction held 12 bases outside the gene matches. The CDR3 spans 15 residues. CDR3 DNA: TGTGCCAGCCCTTCCGGGACAGGCACCCTAGATACGCAGTATTTT. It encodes CASPSGTGTLDTQYF.

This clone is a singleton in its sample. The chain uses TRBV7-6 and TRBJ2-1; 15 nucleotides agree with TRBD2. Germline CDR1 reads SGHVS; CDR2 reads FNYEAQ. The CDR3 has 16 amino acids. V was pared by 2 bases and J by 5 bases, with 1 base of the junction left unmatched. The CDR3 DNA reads TGTGCCAGCAGCTTAAGGACTAGCGGGAGGGACAATGAGCAGTTCTTC. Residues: CASSLRTSGRDNEQFF. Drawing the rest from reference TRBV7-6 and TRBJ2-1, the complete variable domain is GAGVSQSPRYKVTKRGQDVALRCDPISGHVSLYWYRQALGQGPEFLTYFNYEAQQDKSGLPNDRFSAERPEGSISTLTIQRTEQRDSAMYRCASSLRTSGRDNEQFFGPGTRLTVL.

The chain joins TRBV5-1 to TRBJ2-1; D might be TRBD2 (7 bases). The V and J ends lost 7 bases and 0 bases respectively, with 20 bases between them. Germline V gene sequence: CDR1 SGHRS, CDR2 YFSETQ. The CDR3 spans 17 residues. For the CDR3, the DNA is TGCGCCAGCTGGGGGGGCCTGAACCCGAGCTCCTACAATGAGCAGTTCTTC. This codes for CASWGGLNPSSYNEQFF.

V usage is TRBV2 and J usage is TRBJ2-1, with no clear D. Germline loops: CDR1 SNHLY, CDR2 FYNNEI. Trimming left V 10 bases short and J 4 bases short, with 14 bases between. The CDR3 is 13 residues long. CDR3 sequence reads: CATERSAYNEQFF. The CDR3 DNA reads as TGTGCCACCGAACGGTCGGCGTACAATGAGCAGTTCTTC.